The sequence of this TCR beta chain was determined in a study of shared clonotypes between healthy human individuals. Across the study: Researchers assigned three CD4 naive, three CD4 memory, two CD8 naive and one CD8 memory plate to each donor.

Generated by immunoSEQ multiplex PCR, the TCRdb table keeps only in-frame clones and is missing some. The repertoire holds roughly 2.5 million clones, with approximately 94% as singletons. Worth noting for this clone: The antigen is unknown.

Study outcomes and limitations: Clonotype sharing among the donors was expected to vary with sequencing depth. Clonotypes shared by all four sorted-subset donors had higher generation probabilities than non-shared clonotypes. Shared clonotypes: roughly 5% naive CD4, under 4% naive CD8, 2% to 2.5% memory CD4, roughly 0.4% memory CD8.

The CDR3 has 12 amino acids. Germline CDR1 MGHDK, CDR2 SYGVNS. The V end lost 2 bases, the J end lost 3 bases, and 3 bases lay between the germline ends. V is TRBV25-1 and J is TRBJ2-3; no clear D. The sequencing input was naive CD4+ T cells sorted from blood. As for subset: CD45RA+ positively selected. The source of this sequence is a man younger than 35 in good health. The CDR3 region has the DNA TGTGCCAGCAGTGAAGATACAGATACGCAGTATTTT. The encoded protein is CASSEDTDTQYF.